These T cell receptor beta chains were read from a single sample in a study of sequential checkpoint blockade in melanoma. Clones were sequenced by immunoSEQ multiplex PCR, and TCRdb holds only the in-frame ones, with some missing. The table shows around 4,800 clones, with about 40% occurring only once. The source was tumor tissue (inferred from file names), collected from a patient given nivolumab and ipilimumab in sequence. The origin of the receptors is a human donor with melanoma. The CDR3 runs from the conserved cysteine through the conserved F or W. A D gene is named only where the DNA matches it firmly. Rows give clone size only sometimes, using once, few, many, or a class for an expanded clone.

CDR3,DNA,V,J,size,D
CSVDPWTGADQETQYF,TGCAGCGTTGACCCATGGACAGGGGCTGATCAAGAGACCCAGTACTTC,TRBV29-1,TRBJ2-5,-,TRBD1
CAWSYGGPYEQYF,TGTGCCTGGAGTTATGGGGGCCCCTACGAGCAGTACTTC,TRBV30,TRBJ2-7,-,-
CAWMAGTRAGVETQYF,TGTGCCTGGATGGCGGGGACTAGGGCCGGGGTGGAGACCCAGTACTTC,TRBV30,TRBJ2-5,-,TRBD2
CASSLGQQANYGYTF,TGTGCCAGCAGCTTAGGACAGCAAGCTAACTATGGCTACACCTTC,TRBV11-3,TRBJ1-2,-,-
CASSFQLEGSSGNTIYF,TGTGCCAGCAGTTTCCAACTTGAAGGGAGCTCTGGAAACACCATATATTTT,TRBV6-8,TRBJ1-3,few,-
CASSYSGGQLQGAFF,TGTGCCAGCAGTTACTCGGGGGGACAGCTGCAGGGTGCTTTCTTT,TRBV6-8,TRBJ1-1,few,TRBD1
CASSPLAGGGGNEQFF,TGTGCCAGCAGTCCTCTAGCGGGAGGGGGAGGCAATGAGCAGTTCTTC,TRBV25-1,TRBJ2-1,-,TRBD2
CASRGAGAYNEQFF,TGTGCCAGCAGGGGTGCGGGAGCTTACAATGAGCAGTTCTTC,TRBV25-1,TRBJ2-1,-,TRBD2
CASSMSVLDTQYF,TGTGCCAGTAGTATGTCAGTTTTGGATACGCAGTATTTT,TRBV19,TRBJ2-3,-,-
CASSQDLSTEAFF,TGTGCCAGCAGCCAAGATTTGTCCACTGAAGCTTTCTTT,TRBV14,TRBJ1-1,-,-
CASSPTGQKNQPQHF,TGTGCCAGCTCACCAACGGGACAGAAAAATCAGCCCCAGCATTTT,TRBV18,TRBJ1-5,-,TRBD1
CASSIVVGTVAHEQYF,TGTGCCAGTAGTATAGTGGTGGGGACAGTGGCCCACGAGCAGTACTTC,TRBV19,TRBJ2-7,-,TRBD1
CASTQVRWETQYF,TGTGCCAGCACCCAGGTTCGGTGGGAGACCCAGTACTTC,TRBV6-8,TRBJ2-5,-,-
CASTSGQGRGNQPQHF,TGTGCCAGTACCTCGGGACAGGGACGGGGCAATCAGCCCCAGCATTTT,TRBV19,TRBJ1-5,-,TRBD1
CASSEYWRASGTDEQFF,TGTGCCAGCAGTGAATATTGGAGGGCTAGCGGGACGGATGAGCAGTTCTTC,TRBV25-1,TRBJ2-1,once,TRBD2
CASSQGQRDGYTF,TGTGCCAGCAGTCAGGGCCAAAGAGACGGCTACACCTTC,TRBV28,TRBJ1-2,-,-
CSVRGGSSYNEQFF,TGCAGCGTTAGGGGAGGGAGCTCCTACAATGAGCAGTTCTTC,TRBV29-1,TRBJ2-1,-,TRBD2
CASRDGRWGYTF,TGTGCCAGCCGGGACGGAAGGTGGGGCTACACCTTC,TRBV25-1,TRBJ1-2,-,-
CATSRSRTGITEAFF,TGTGCCACCAGCAGGTCCAGGACAGGGATTACTGAAGCTTTCTTT,TRBV15,TRBJ1-1,-,TRBD1
CASSDADDETQYF,TGTGCCAGCAGCGACGCGGATGACGAGACCCAGTACTTC,TRBV2,TRBJ2-5,few,-
CASRRTPENPYNEQFF,TGTGCCAGCAGACGGACCCCTGAAAACCCCTACAATGAGCAGTTCTTC,TRBV6-8,TRBJ2-1,-,-
CSVEGAPAGGTYEQYF,TGCAGCGTTGAAGGAGCCCCAGCGGGAGGGACGTACGAGCAGTACTTC,TRBV29-1,TRBJ2-7,-,TRBD2
CASSPTGSNEKLFF,TGTGCCAGCTCACCGACAGGGAGTAATGAAAAACTGTTTTTT,TRBV18,TRBJ1-4,once,TRBD1
CASSSSSGSSYNEQFF,TGTGCCAGCAGCTCCTCTAGCGGGAGCTCCTACAATGAGCAGTTCTTC,TRBV9,TRBJ2-1,-,TRBD2
CASSFSGSNYNEQFF,TGTGCCAGCAGTTTTAGCGGGAGTAATTACAATGAGCAGTTCTTC,TRBV11-3,TRBJ2-1,-,TRBD2
CASSLHQGRNTEAFF,TGTGCCAGCTCACTCCATCAGGGTCGGAACACTGAAGCTTTCTTT,TRBV18,TRBJ1-1,large,-
CASSYIWGGDSAGYEQYF,TGTGCCAGCAGTTATATCTGGGGAGGGGACTCGGCGGGCTACGAGCAGTACTTC,TRBV6-9,TRBJ2-7,few,TRBD2
CASSLGPIDGTDTQYF,TGTGCCAGCAGCTTAGGGCCTATTGATGGCACAGATACGCAGTATTTT,TRBV11-3,TRBJ2-3,-,-
CASSSDRAEAFF,TGTGCCAGCAGTTCGGACAGGGCTGAAGCTTTCTTT,TRBV9,TRBJ1-1,few,TRBD1
CASSHPGGSRVGELFF,TGTGCCAGTAGCCATCCAGGGGGGAGTCGAGTCGGGGAGCTGTTTTTT,TRBV19,TRBJ2-2,-,-
CASSPTRGPNTGELFF,TGCGCCAGCAGCCCGACGCGGGGGCCCAACACCGGGGAGCTGTTTTTT,TRBV1,TRBJ2-2,-,-
CASYGGNTIYF,TGTGCCAGTTACGGGGGAAACACCATATATTTT,TRBV19,TRBJ1-3,few,-
CASSYDREQHF,TGTGCCAGCAGTTACGATCGCGAGCAGCACTTC,TRBV6-4,TRBJ2-7,few,-
CASSGGQGLSDTQYF,TGTGCCAGCTCTGGAGGGCAGGGTTTATCAGATACGCAGTATTTT,TRBV18,TRBJ2-3,-,-
CASSIDQGASRGQFF,TGTGCCAGTAGTATAGATCAGGGGGCATCACGGGGGCAGTTCTTC,TRBV19,TRBJ2-1,-,TRBD1
CASSLWDRGANEQFF,TGTGCCAGCAGCTTGTGGGACAGGGGAGCAAATGAGCAGTTCTTC,TRBV11-3,TRBJ2-1,medium-sized,TRBD1
CASSLTSGSGNTIYF,TGCGCCAGCAGCTTAACCTCAGGCTCTGGAAACACCATATATTTT,TRBV5-1,TRBJ1-3,-,-
CASSLAQGATAGNTIYF,TGCGCCAGCAGCTTGGCACAGGGGGCTACGGCGGGAAACACCATATATTTT,TRBV5-1,TRBJ1-3,once,TRBD1
CASSFLSQGTEAFF,TGTGCCAGCAGTTTTCTGTCCCAGGGGACTGAAGCTTTCTTT,TRBV28,TRBJ1-1,once,-
CASSPDPGARTQYF,TGCGCCAGCAGCCCGGACCCAGGGGCTAGGACCCAGTACTTC,TRBV5-1,TRBJ2-5,-,-
CASSYDRNTEAFF,TGTGCCAGCAGCTATGACAGAAACACTGAAGCTTTCTTT,TRBV7-1,TRBJ1-1,-,-
CASSLTGGESYEQYF,TGTGCCAGCAGCTTGACAGGGGGGGAGTCCTACGAGCAGTACTTC,TRBV11-3,TRBJ2-7,few,TRBD1
CASSSTLEAKETQYF,TGTGCCAGCAGTTCTACCCTGGAGGCAAAGGAGACCCAGTACTTC,TRBV6-8,TRBJ2-5,-,-
CASHLPGQGQPQHF,TGTGCCAGCCACCTTCCCGGACAGGGACAGCCCCAGCATTTT,TRBV6-8,TRBJ1-5,-,TRBD1
CAWRFAGSSGNTIYF,TGTGCCTGGAGGTTTGCAGGGAGCTCTGGAAACACCATATATTTT,TRBV30,TRBJ1-3,large,-
CASSLPRGFGYTF,TGTGCCAGCAGTCTCCCAAGGGGCTTTGGCTACACCTTC,TRBV28,TRBJ1-2,-,-
CASSLGRRRTDTQYF,TGTGCCAGCTCGCTCGGGAGACGGAGGACAGATACGCAGTATTTT,TRBV9,TRBJ2-3,-,-
CASSNARPPPYEQYF,TGTGCCAGCAGCAACGCTAGGCCCCCTCCCTACGAGCAGTACTTC,TRBV28,TRBJ2-7,-,-
CASRRDREGTPYF,TGCGCCAGCAGGAGGGACAGGGAGGGGACTCCGTACTTC,TRBV23-1,TRBJ2-5,few,TRBD1
CAITGPAGQGADGYF,TGTGCCATAACGGGGCCCGCGGGACAGGGGGCAGATGGGTACTTC,TRBV6-4,TRBJ2-7,few,TRBD1
CASSEGGYEQYF,TGTGCCAGCAGTGAAGGGGGCTACGAGCAGTACTTC,TRBV9,TRBJ2-7,few,-
CASSLDLNSYEQYF,TGTGCCAGCAGCCTCGACCTGAACTCCTACGAGCAGTACTTC,TRBV7-7,TRBJ2-7,-,-
CASSTSFNEQFF,TGTGCCAGCAGCACCTCCTTTAATGAGCAGTTCTTC,TRBV9,TRBJ2-1,few,-
CASSPGQGLITEAFF,TGTGCCAGCTCCCCGGGACAGGGATTGATCACTGAAGCTTTCTTT,TRBV18,TRBJ1-1,few,TRBD1
CAWSLPTTIYGYTF,TGTGCCTGGAGCCTACCTACGACAATCTATGGCTACACCTTC,TRBV30,TRBJ1-2,-,-
CASTPDSSYNEQFF,TGTGCCAGTACTCCGGACAGCTCCTACAATGAGCAGTTCTTC,TRBV19,TRBJ2-1,-,-
CASSLGQREPYEQYF,TGTGCCAGCAGCCTTGGCCAACGGGAGCCCTACGAGCAGTACTTC,TRBV11-3,TRBJ2-7,-,-
CVVSYGLSSYEQYF,TGCGTTGTGAGTTACGGGCTTAGCTCCTACGAGCAGTACTTC,TRBV29-1,TRBJ2-7,-,-
CASSTDRSSGANVLTF,TGTGCCAGCAGTACAGACCGGAGCTCTGGGGCCAACGTCCTGACTTTC,TRBV25-1,TRBJ2-6,-,-